This T cell receptor beta chain was retrieved from a study of tumor-infiltrating lymphocytes in primary liver carcinoma. From about 0.5 ug of total RNA, TCR beta-specific cDNA was reverse-transcribed using a constant-region primer. Investigators got TCR beta libraries out of three nested multiplex PCR rounds, done with slightly modified ARM-PCR. TRBV1-TRBV30 forward primers paired with a C-beta reverse primer were used in the first two PCR rounds, which ran approximately 11 cycles each. MiXCR, run by TCRdb on the multiplex PCR reads, gives a single entry per CDR3 protein. The sample comprises approximately 110,000 distinct CDR3 sequences, 65% of which are singletons, and 9.3% rests with the top ten. DNA and RNA were both co-extracted from approximately 20-30 mg of bulk tissue that had not been sorted. Notes on this clonotype: Its ends do not fully match the called genes, so a read error is possible.

The germline gives CDR1 LGHNA, CDR2 YNFKEQ. This CDR3 region has 17 residues. The chain is built from TRBV4-2 and TRBJ2-3; 16 nucleotides align to TRBD2. The origin of this receptor is a woman aged 55-69 years with primary liver carcinoma and hepatitis B virus infection. Sample: liver tumor tissue from sampling region 1. Noted subset: tumor region T1, superior pole. CDR3: CGSSQVGLAGGPSTQYF. CDR3 nucleotide sequence: TGTGGCAGCAGCCAAGTGGGACTAGCGGGAGGGCCGAGTACGCAGTATTTT.